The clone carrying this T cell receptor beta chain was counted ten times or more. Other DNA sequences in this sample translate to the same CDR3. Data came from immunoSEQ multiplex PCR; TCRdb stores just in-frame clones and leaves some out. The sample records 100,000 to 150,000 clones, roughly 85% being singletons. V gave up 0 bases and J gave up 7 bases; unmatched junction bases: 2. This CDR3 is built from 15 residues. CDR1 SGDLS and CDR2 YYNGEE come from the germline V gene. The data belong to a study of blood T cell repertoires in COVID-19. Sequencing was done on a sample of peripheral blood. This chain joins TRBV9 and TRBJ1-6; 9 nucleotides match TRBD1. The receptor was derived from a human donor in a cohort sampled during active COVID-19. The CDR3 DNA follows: TGTGCCAGCAGCGTAGGAGACAGGGGGAATTCACCCCTCCACTTT. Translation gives CASSVGDRGNSPLHF.